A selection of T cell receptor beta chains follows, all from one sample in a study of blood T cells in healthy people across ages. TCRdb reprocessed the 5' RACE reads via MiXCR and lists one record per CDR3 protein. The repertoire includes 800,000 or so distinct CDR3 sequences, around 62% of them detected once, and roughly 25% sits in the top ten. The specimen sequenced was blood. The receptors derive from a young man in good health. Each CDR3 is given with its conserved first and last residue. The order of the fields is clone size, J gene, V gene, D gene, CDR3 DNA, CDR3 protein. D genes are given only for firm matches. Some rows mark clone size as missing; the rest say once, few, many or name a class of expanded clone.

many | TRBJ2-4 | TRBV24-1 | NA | TGTGCCACCAGTGGAGGGCAGACCCTAGCCAAAAACATTCAGTACTTC | CATSGGQTLAKNIQYF
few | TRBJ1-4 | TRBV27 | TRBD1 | TGTGCCAGCAGTGTACAGGGGACCTATAATGAAAAACTGTTTTTT | CASSVQGTYNEKLFF
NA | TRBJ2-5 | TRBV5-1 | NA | TGCGCCAGCAGCCCCCAGGACCCTGAGACCCAGTACTTC | CASSPQDPETQYF
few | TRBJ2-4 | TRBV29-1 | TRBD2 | TGCAGCGCCGGGACTAGCGGGGAGTCCTTAGCCAAAAACATTCAGTACTTC | CSAGTSGESLAKNIQYF
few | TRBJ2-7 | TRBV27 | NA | TGTGCCAGCTGGACCCGGGGCGAGCAGTACTTC | CASWTRGEQYF
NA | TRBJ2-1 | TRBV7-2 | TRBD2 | TGTGCCAGCAGCATTAGCGGGGAGAACTACAATGAGCAGTTCTTC | CASSISGENYNEQFF
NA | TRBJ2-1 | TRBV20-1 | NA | TGCAGTGCTAGAGCAACCGAGAGCTCCTACAATGAGCAGTTCTTC | CSARATESSYNEQFF
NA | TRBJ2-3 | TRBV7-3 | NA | TGTGCCAGCAGCTTAGGGCTTCCTAGCACAGATACGCAGTATTTT | CASSLGLPSTDTQYF
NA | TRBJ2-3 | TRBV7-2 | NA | TGTGCCAGCAGCCTCGCGCGGGGCGCAGATACGCAGTATTTT | CASSLARGADTQYF
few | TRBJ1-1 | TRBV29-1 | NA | TGCAGCGTTGGGGGGCATGAAGCTTTCTTT | CSVGGHEAFF
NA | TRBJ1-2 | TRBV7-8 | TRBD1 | TGTGCCACTACAGGGGACCTTGGCTACACCTTC | CATTGDLGYTF
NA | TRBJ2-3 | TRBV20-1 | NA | TGCAGTGCCCCCCAGAGCGTCACAGATACGCAGTATTTT | CSAPQSVTDTQYF
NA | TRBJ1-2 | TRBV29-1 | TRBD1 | TGCAGCGTTGCTGTTGCTCCCGGGACAGGGGGCTCTGGCTACACCTTC | CSVAVAPGTGGSGYTF
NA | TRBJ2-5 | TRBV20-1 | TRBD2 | TGCAGTGCTAGCGCTAGCGGGGGAGGTGAGCAGTACTTC | CSASASGGGEQYF
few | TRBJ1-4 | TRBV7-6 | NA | TGTGCCAGCAGCGGCCAGGGGAGGAGTAATGAAAAACTGTTTTTT | CASSGQGRSNEKLFF
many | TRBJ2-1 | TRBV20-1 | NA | TGCAGTGCTATAGGACTAGGGGGCATAGGTATGCAGTTCTTC | CSAIGLGGIGMQFF
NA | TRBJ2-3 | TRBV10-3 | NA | TGTGCCATCAGTGACGGGCTCAACACAGATACGCAGTATTTT | CAISDGLNTDTQYF
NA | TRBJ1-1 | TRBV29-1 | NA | TGCAGCGTTCCACACGACACTGAAGCTTTCTTT | CSVPHDTEAFF
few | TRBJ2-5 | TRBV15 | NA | TGTGCCACCAGCAGAGTGTCCGTTCAAGAGACCCAGTACTTC | CATSRVSVQETQYF
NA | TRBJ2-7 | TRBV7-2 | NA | TGTGCCAGCAGGGCTGGACAGCTTAGGGTATACGAGCAGTACTTC | CASRAGQLRVYEQYF
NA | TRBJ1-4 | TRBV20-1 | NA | TGCAGTGCTAGAGAATCCGGCTCGCCCAATGAAAAACTGTTTTTT | CSARESGSPNEKLFF
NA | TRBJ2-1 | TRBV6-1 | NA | TGTGCCAGCAGGCCGGGTTTTGGCAATGAGCAGTTCTTC | CASRPGFGNEQFF
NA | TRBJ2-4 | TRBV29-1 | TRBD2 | TGCAGCGTTGAAGAAGGGGAGGGCGAGCAGTACTTT | CSVEEGEGEQYF
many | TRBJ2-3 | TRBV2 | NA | TGTGCCAGCAGTGGCGGGCCTGGGGCCACGCAGTATTTT | CASSGGPGATQYF
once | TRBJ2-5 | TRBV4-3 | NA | TGCGCCAGCAGCCCCCGTGGGGTTGGGGGGGAGACCCAGTACTTC | CASSPRGVGGETQYF
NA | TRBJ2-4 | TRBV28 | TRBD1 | TGTGCCAGCAGTTGGTCCCCTCCCGGGACAGAAAACATTCAGTACTTC | CASSWSPPGTENIQYF
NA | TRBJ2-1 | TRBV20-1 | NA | TGCAGTGCTAGAAACAGGGAGGACCCAGGTCCCTACAATGAGCAGTTCTTC | CSARNREDPGPYNEQFF
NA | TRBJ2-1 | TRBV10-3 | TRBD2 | TGTGCCATAGCCCGGGGGGTGGAGAATGAGCAGTTCTTC | CAIARGVENEQFF
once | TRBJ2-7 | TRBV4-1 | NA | TGCGCCAGCAGCCAAGATTCCCATCGGATCGAGCAGTACTTC | CASSQDSHRIEQYF
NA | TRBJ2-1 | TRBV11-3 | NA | TGTGCCAGCAGCCCCCTGGCCAGCACGATCAATGAGCAGTTCTTC | CASSPLASTINEQFF
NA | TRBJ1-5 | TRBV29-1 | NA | TGCAGCGTTGGGTGGGGGGCCGGCAATCAGCCCCAGCATTTT | CSVGWGAGNQPQHF
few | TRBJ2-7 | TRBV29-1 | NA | TGCAGCGTTGAGGGACCGGGGTTCGAGCAGTACTTC | CSVEGPGFEQYF
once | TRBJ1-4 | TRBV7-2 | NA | TGTGCCAACAGCTGGACAGTGGTGGATGAAAAACTGTTTTTT | CANSWTVVDEKLFF
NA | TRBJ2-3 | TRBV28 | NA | TGTGCCAGCACCACCCTGGGGGATACGCAGTATTTT | CASTTLGDTQYF
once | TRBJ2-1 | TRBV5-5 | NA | TGTGCCAGCAGCTACGATAAGGGGCCGACCCGGAATGAGCAGTTCTTC | CASSYDKGPTRNEQFF
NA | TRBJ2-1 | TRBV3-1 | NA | TGTGCCAGCAGCCAGCCGACAGGCTCCTACTCCTACAATGAGCAGTTCTTC | CASSQPTGSYSYNEQFF
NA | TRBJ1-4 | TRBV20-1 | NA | TGCAGTGCTAGAGAACAGAATGAAAAACTGTTTTTT | CSAREQNEKLFF